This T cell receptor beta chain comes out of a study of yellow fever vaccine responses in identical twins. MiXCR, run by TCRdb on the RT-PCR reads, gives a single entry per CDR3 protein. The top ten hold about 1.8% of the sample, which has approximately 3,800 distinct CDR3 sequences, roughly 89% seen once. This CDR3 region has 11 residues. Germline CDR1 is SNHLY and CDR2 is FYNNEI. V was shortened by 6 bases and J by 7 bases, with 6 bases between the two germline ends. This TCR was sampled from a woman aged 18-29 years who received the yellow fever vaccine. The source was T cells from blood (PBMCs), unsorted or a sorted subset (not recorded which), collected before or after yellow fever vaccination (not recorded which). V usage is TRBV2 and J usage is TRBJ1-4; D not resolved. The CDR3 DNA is TGTGCCAGCAGACCCGGTGAAAAACTGTTTTTT. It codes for CASRPGEKLFF.